Following are 19 T cell receptor beta chains from one sample sequenced in a study of CXCR3-negative and CXCR3-positive naive CD8 T cells. No antigen has been identified for these receptors. Libraries were UMI-labeled 5' RACE TRB cDNA. TCRdb reanalyzed the 5' RACE reads and collapses them to one entry per CDR3 protein, without DNA. The data show approximately 100,000 distinct CDR3 sequences, and the top ten clones hold about 0.34%. Notes on the study in general: When CXCR3-positive naive cells were set against CXCR3-negative naive cells, the former had more hydrophobic TRB CDR3s.

Sequencing was done on a sample of naive CXCR3+ CD8+ T cells from blood. As to subset: CD45RO-CCR7+CD27+CD95- naive CD8+ T cells expressing CXCR3 (TNR3+). The receptors come from a human donor in good health. Some clones in this sample may be carry-over from other donors' samples.

This sequence joins TRBV4-1 and TRBJ2-5; no DNA is available, so the TRBD2 call from TCRdb remains unchecked. CDR3 size: 19 residues. CDR1 and CDR2 from the germline V gene are MGHRA and YSYEKL. CDR3: CASSQLSGRASLSMETQYF.

V gene TRBV19 combines with J gene TRBJ2-7. Germline V gives CDR1 LNHDA, CDR2 SQIVND (reference sequence). This CDR3 has 15 residues. This CDR3 reads CASSLSWGASYEQYF. Full variable domain (rest looked up from reference TRBV19 and TRBJ2-7): DGGITQSPKYLFRKEGQNVTLSCEQNLNHDAMYWYRQDPGQGLRLIYYSQIVNDFQKGDIAEGYSVSREKKESFPLTVTSAQKNPTAFYLCASSLSWGASYEQYFGPGTRLTVT.

This rearrangement joins TRBV5-1 to TRBJ2-1; the TRBD2 assignment by TCRdb is unverifiable without DNA. CDR1 and CDR2 (germline): SGHRS, YFSETQ. The CDR3 loop spans 13 amino acids. This chain's CDR3 is CASSLVSADSRFF.

The rearrangement links TRBV7-9 to TRBJ2-2. Germline V gives CDR1 SEHNR, CDR2 FQNEAQ (reference sequence). There are 16 residues in the CDR3. CDR3 residues: CASSPVTQTLAGELFF.

The chain links TRBV27 to TRBJ2-7; lacking DNA, the TRBD2 call made by TCRdb goes unchecked. The CDR3 runs to 16 residues. The germline V gene encodes CDR1 MNHEY and CDR2 SMNVEV (reference sequence). CDR3 sequence reads: CASSLSPGLGPYEQYF.

V is TRBV5-1 and J is TRBJ2-7; as DNA is missing, the TRBD2 call by TCRdb cannot be tested. CDR1 is SGHRS, CDR2 YFSETQ, per germline. The CDR3 runs 14 residues. The CDR3 is CASSPYSGDYEQYF.

V is TRBV29-1 and J is TRBJ1-2. Germline CDR1 and CDR2: SQVTM and ANQGSEA. This CDR3 contains 16 residues. The CDR3 sequence: CSVEDPRGTSIYGYTF.

V usage is TRBV5-6 and J usage is TRBJ2-7; TCRdb selects TRBD2, and the lack of DNA leaves this call unchecked. Germline loops: CDR1 SGHDT, CDR2 YYEEEE. CDR3 length: 15 amino acids. The CDR3 spells CASSLTSGRENEQYF.

J is TRBJ2-3 and V is TRBV7-9; TCRdb reports TRBD1, a call that lacks DNA to check it against. CDR3 length equals 14 residues. Germline CDR1 is SEHNR and CDR2 is FQNEAQ (reference sequence). CDR3: CASSDSNREDTQYF. The variable domain in full, completed from reference TRBV7-9 and TRBJ2-3, reads DTGVSQNPRHKITKRGQNVTFRCDPISEHNRLYWYRQTLGQGPEFLTYFQNEAQLEKSRLLSDRFSAERPKGSFSTLEIQRTEQGDSAMYLCASSDSNREDTQYFGPGTRLTVL.

The rearrangement uses TRBV10-3 and TRBJ2-1; absent DNA, TCRdb's TRBD1 call cannot be checked. Germline loops: CDR1 ENHRY, CDR2 SYGVKD. This CDR3 contains 14 residues. The CDR3 loop is CATTLDRTDNEQFF.

The V gene is TRBV5-6, the J gene TRBJ2-5. CDR1 SGHDT and CDR2 YYEEEE come from the germline V gene. This CDR3 contains 13 residues. The CDR3 loop is CASSLWGRETQYF.

This chain uses TRBV6-6 with TRBJ1-2; TCRdb names TRBD1, which stays unverified in the absence of DNA. The germline V gene encodes CDR1 MNHNY and CDR2 SVGAGI (reference sequence). The CDR3 sequence is 13 residues long. CDR3 sequence reads: CASSHGTVYGYTF.

The chain uses TRBV10-3 and TRBJ2-5. CDR3 length: 13 residues. Germline-derived CDR1 and CDR2 are ENHRY and SYGVKD. The chain's CDR3 is CAISGSIQETQYF.

The chain employs TRBV11-2 and TRBJ2-7; TCRdb's D call, TRBD2, is unchecked because there is no DNA. CDR1 and CDR2 from the germline V gene are SGHAT and FQNNGV. CDR3 length: 15 amino acids. CDR3 region: CASSLDQDSSYEQYF.

The chain links TRBV12-3 or TRBV12-4 to TRBJ2-7; the TCRdb call, TRBD1, lacks DNA for checking. The CDR3 loop spans 15 amino acids. CDR3 protein: CASSFSGFRSYEQYF.

This chain links TRBV5-1 with TRBJ2-3; as DNA is missing, the TRBD1 call by TCRdb cannot be tested. The germline CDR1 and CDR2 sequences are SGHRS and YFSETQ. The CDR3 consists of 15 residues. Here the CDR3 reads CASSLMWGPTDTQYF.

The V and J genes are TRBV2 and TRBJ2-7. Looked up from germline, CDR1 is SNHLY and CDR2 is FYNNEI. CDR3 length: 14 amino acids. CDR3 sequence reads: CASIGPRNRYEQYF.

This chain links TRBV2 with TRBJ2-6; TCRdb's D gene call, TRBD1, goes unchecked for lack of DNA. Germline-derived CDR1 and CDR2 are SNHLY and FYNNEI. The CDR3 spans 17 residues. CDR3 residues: CASRQGGGLSGANVLTF.

The chain combines TRBV29-1 with TRBJ2-1; TCRdb's assignment of TRBD1 cannot be checked, as there is no DNA. The CDR3 has 15 amino acids. From germline, CDR1 is SQVTM and CDR2 ANQGSEA. CDR3 region: CSVESGKSSYNEQFF.